This is a list of T cell receptor beta chains from one sample in a study of quantifying T cell responses using KT2 cells. In TCRdb, the UMI-ligation and nested PCR reads were re-called with MiXCR into one record per CDR3 protein. The sample has about 33,000 distinct CDR3 sequences, about 9.4% seen once. Sequenced input: PBMCs spiked with cells of the T cell clone KT2. The receptor set was obtained from a human donor. Each CDR3 is given with its conserved first and last residue. D genes are given only for firm matches. Rows give clone size only sometimes, using once, few, many, or a class for an expanded clone.

D: .; size: .; V: TRBV6-2/TRBV6-3; J: TRBJ2-1; DNA: TGTGCCAGCAGGTTGGCGCTCGACGCCAGTGAGCAGTTCTTC; CDR3: CASRLALDASEQFF
D: .; size: many; V: TRBV29-1; J: TRBJ2-2; DNA: TGCAGCGTTGAACTAGGTGGCGCGAACACCGGGGAGCTGTTTTTT; CDR3: CSVELGGANTGELFF
D: TRBD1; size: many; V: TRBV20-1; J: TRBJ1-6; DNA: TGCAGTGCCAGACAGGGGTATGGTTCACCCCTCCACTTT; CDR3: CSARQGYGSPLHF
D: .; size: many; V: TRBV12-3/TRBV12-4; J: TRBJ1-3; DNA: TGTGCCAGCAGCATGGACTTGCACGGAAACACCATATATTTT; CDR3: CASSMDLHGNTIYF
D: TRBD1; size: .; V: TRBV27; J: TRBJ1-4; DNA: TGTGCCAGCAGTTTAATACCCGGGACAGGGGAGGAAAAACTGTTTTTT; CDR3: CASSLIPGTGEEKLFF
D: .; size: many; V: TRBV20-1; J: TRBJ2-3; DNA: TGCAGTGCTAGAACGGCTAGCGAGGGGGCAGATACGCAGTATTTT; CDR3: CSARTASEGADTQYF
D: .; size: few; V: TRBV6-6; J: TRBJ2-7; DNA: TGTGCCAGCAGTTCGCCAGGGGAATACGAGCAGTACTTC; CDR3: CASSSPGEYEQYF
D: .; size: .; V: TRBV6-2/TRBV6-3; J: TRBJ1-1; DNA: TGTGCCAGCAGTTTGGGGGTTTGGGGCATGAACACTGAAGCTTTCTTT; CDR3: CASSLGVWGMNTEAFF
D: .; size: many; V: TRBV29-1; J: TRBJ1-3; DNA: TGCAGCGTTGAAGACCCTACAAATACCATCACAGGAGAGAGCTCTGGAAACACCATATATTTT; CDR3: CSVEDPTNTITGESSGNTIYF
D: TRBD2; size: few; V: TRBV24-1; J: TRBJ2-2; DNA: TGTGCCACCAGTGACTCCGGACTAGCGGGGGGGCCGGACACCGGGGAGCTGTTTTTT; CDR3: CATSDSGLAGGPDTGELFF
D: .; size: many; V: TRBV5-6; J: TRBJ1-2; DNA: TGTGCCAGCAGCCCGAGAGGGGATAAGAGCTATGGCTACACCTTC; CDR3: CASSPRGDKSYGYTF
D: .; size: few; V: TRBV19; J: TRBJ2-1; DNA: TGTGCCAGTAGTATTGAGGCCGCCTTGTTCTACAATGAGCAGTTCTTC; CDR3: CASSIEAALFYNEQFF
D: .; size: .; V: TRBV6-6; J: TRBJ1-4; DNA: TGTGCCAGCAGTTACCCGACCGGGTCGGAGGAAAAACTGTTTTTT; CDR3: CASSYPTGSEEKLFF
D: TRBD1; size: .; V: TRBV19; J: TRBJ1-3; DNA: TGTGCCAGTAGAGCGCCCGGGACAGGGGATCTTGGAAACACCATATATTTT; CDR3: CASRAPGTGDLGNTIYF
D: .; size: .; V: TRBV2; J: TRBJ1-1; DNA: TGTGCCAGCAGTGAAGCGGGGGACACCTACTCGGGAAACACTGAAGCTTTCTTT; CDR3: CASSEAGDTYSGNTEAFF
D: .; size: .; V: TRBV11-3; J: TRBJ2-5; DNA: TGTGCCAGCAGCTTAAATTCCGGAGAGACCCAGTACTTC; CDR3: CASSLNSGETQYF
D: .; size: .; V: TRBV19; J: TRBJ1-1; DNA: TGTGCCAGTAGTATTTCGGCTCGGCTGGAAGCTTTCTTT; CDR3: CASSISARLEAFF
D: TRBD2; size: many; V: TRBV30; J: TRBJ2-1; DNA: TGTGCCTGGAGACTTGAAGCGGGGGGTAGTGAGTTCTTC; CDR3: CAWRLEAGGSEFF
D: .; size: few; V: TRBV20-1; J: TRBJ1-2; DNA: TGCAGTGCTAGAGAGAGGGTCCAAAACTATGGCTACACCTTC; CDR3: CSARERVQNYGYTF
D: .; size: many; V: TRBV7-9; J: TRBJ2-2; DNA: TGTGCCAGCAGCTTAAAGGCGGTAACCGGGGAGCTGTTTTTT; CDR3: CASSLKAVTGELFF
D: .; size: few; V: TRBV14; J: TRBJ1-2; DNA: TGTGCCAGCAGCCAAGGCCAACCTCTACTTTGGGGCTACACCTTC; CDR3: CASSQGQPLLWGYTF
D: TRBD1; size: .; V: TRBV12-3/TRBV12-4; J: TRBJ1-1; DNA: TGTGCCAGCAGAACAGGGGGCATGGGGACTGAAGCTTTCTTT; CDR3: CASRTGGMGTEAFF
D: TRBD1; size: .; V: TRBV2; J: TRBJ1-4; DNA: TGTGCCAGCAGTTTGGGACAGGAGAATGAAAAACTGTTTTTT; CDR3: CASSLGQENEKLFF
D: TRBD2; size: many; V: TRBV5-6; J: TRBJ2-1; DNA: TGTGCCAGCAGCACGGGACTAGCGCAGAATGAGCAGTTCTTC; CDR3: CASSTGLAQNEQFF
D: .; size: few; V: TRBV21-1; J: TRBJ2-3; DNA: TGTGCCAGCAGCAAAGAAGGTAGCGGGGGGTCCCCAGATACGCAGTATTTT; CDR3: CASSKEGSGGSPDTQYF
D: TRBD2; size: .; V: TRBV7-2; J: TRBJ2-1; DNA: TGTGCCAGCAGCTTAGGTCCCTCTAGCGGGAGGCTAAATGAGCAGTTCTTC; CDR3: CASSLGPSSGRLNEQFF
D: .; size: many; V: TRBV10-2; J: TRBJ1-6; DNA: TGCGCCAGCAAGTCTGGGGCAGCGGATAATTCACCCCTCCACTTT; CDR3: CASKSGAADNSPLHF
D: TRBD2; size: .; V: TRBV3-1; J: TRBJ2-7; DNA: TGTGCCAGCAGCCATGGCCTAGCGGGGGCATCCTACGAGCAGTACTTC; CDR3: CASSHGLAGASYEQYF
D: TRBD1; size: .; V: TRBV7-8; J: TRBJ2-7; DNA: TGTGCCAGCACCCCCAGGGGGCCCTACGAGCAGTACTTC; CDR3: CASTPRGPYEQYF
D: TRBD2; size: .; V: TRBV3-1; J: TRBJ2-5; DNA: TGTGCCAGCAGCCCAGGGCGGGGGGCCCAAGAGACCCAGTACTTC; CDR3: CASSPGRGAQETQYF
D: .; size: many; V: TRBV18; J: TRBJ1-1; DNA: TGTGCCAGCTCACCAGGGGGGAGTGGAAGCCTTGGCACTGAAGCTTTCTTT; CDR3: CASSPGGSGSLGTEAFF
D: TRBD1; size: many; V: TRBV5-6; J: TRBJ1-1; DNA: TGTGCCAGCAGCGAAGACAGGGGCACTGAAGCTTTCTTT; CDR3: CASSEDRGTEAFF
D: .; size: few; V: TRBV4-1; J: TRBJ2-3; DNA: TGCGCCAGCAGCTTGCCGCTGGGTACGCAGTATTTT; CDR3: CASSLPLGTQYF
D: .; size: many; V: TRBV29-1; J: TRBJ1-1; DNA: TGCGGGGCGTCGCAGGGGCCCACTGAAGCTTTCTTT; CDR3: CGASQGPTEAFF
D: TRBD1; size: few; V: TRBV5-6; J: TRBJ2-7; DNA: TGTGCCAGCAGCGCTGCCGGGACAGGGAACTACGAGCAGTACTTC; CDR3: CASSAAGTGNYEQYF
D: TRBD1; size: .; V: TRBV6-5; J: TRBJ1-1; DNA: TGTGCCAGCACCCGAGGGGGCGAAATGAACACTGAAGCTTTCTTT; CDR3: CASTRGGEMNTEAFF
D: .; size: few; V: TRBV12-3/TRBV12-4; J: TRBJ2-7; DNA: TGTGCCAGCAGCCAAGCCCAAGGGGCCGAGCAGTACTTC; CDR3: CASSQAQGAEQYF
D: .; size: .; V: TRBV2; J: TRBJ2-1; DNA: TGTGCCAGCAGGTTAACGGTTAGCTCCTACAATGAGCAGTTCTTC; CDR3: CASRLTVSSYNEQFF
D: .; size: many; V: TRBV7-9; J: TRBJ2-3; DNA: TGTGCCAGCAGCTTAATGGGAGATACGCAGTATTTT; CDR3: CASSLMGDTQYF
D: TRBD2; size: .; V: TRBV9; J: TRBJ2-1; DNA: TGTGCCAGCAGCGCCGATACTAGCGGGGCCCCCTTCGAGCAGTTCTTC; CDR3: CASSADTSGAPFEQFF
D: .; size: many; V: TRBV10-3; J: TRBJ2-7; DNA: TGTGCCATCACCAACGGGGACACACTCTACGAGCAGTACTTC; CDR3: CAITNGDTLYEQYF
D: TRBD1; size: few; V: TRBV11-2; J: TRBJ1-4; DNA: TGTGCCAGCAGCCCGTCGCCGGGACAGGGCGGGGAAAAACTGTTTTTT; CDR3: CASSPSPGQGGEKLFF
D: .; size: .; V: TRBV7-9; J: TRBJ2-3; DNA: TGTGCCAGCAGCTTAGACAGTTACACAGATACGCAGTATTTT; CDR3: CASSLDSYTDTQYF
D: .; size: few; V: TRBV3-1; J: TRBJ2-1; DNA: TGTGCCAGCAGCCAAGCTTTCCGTCAGTTCTTC; CDR3: CASSQAFRQFF
D: .; size: .; V: TRBV7-7; J: TRBJ2-2; DNA: TGTGCCAGCAGCGCTGACACCGGGGAGCTGTTTTTT; CDR3: CASSADTGELFF
D: .; size: .; V: TRBV12-3/TRBV12-4; J: TRBJ1-1; DNA: TGTGCCAGCAGTCCTTTGAACACTGAAGCTTTCTTT; CDR3: CASSPLNTEAFF
D: .; size: few; V: TRBV20-1; J: TRBJ2-4; DNA: TGCAGTGCCCACCGGACAGTTTCAGACGAAAACATTCAGTACTTC; CDR3: CSAHRTVSDENIQYF
D: TRBD1; size: few; V: TRBV18; J: TRBJ1-5; DNA: TGTGCCAGCTCACTTGGGACAGGGGGTACCAATCAGCCCCAGCATTTT; CDR3: CASSLGTGGTNQPQHF
D: TRBD1; size: .; V: TRBV4-2; J: TRBJ2-7; DNA: TGTGCCAGCAGCCACTTGGACAGGGACCACTACGAGCAGTACTTC; CDR3: CASSHLDRDHYEQYF
D: TRBD2; size: few; V: TRBV29-1; J: TRBJ2-3; DNA: TGCAGCGTTGAAGTGGCCCAGGGACTAGCGGGAGCTACGCAGTATTTT; CDR3: CSVEVAQGLAGATQYF
D: TRBD2; size: .; V: TRBV9; J: TRBJ2-7; DNA: TGTGCCAGCAGTGCAGGGACTAGCGGAGCCTACGAGCAGTACTTC; CDR3: CASSAGTSGAYEQYF
D: .; size: .; V: TRBV7-2; J: TRBJ2-3; DNA: TGTGCCAGCAGCTTAGACCTGGTGGGGCCGGGCACAGATACGCAGTATTTT; CDR3: CASSLDLVGPGTDTQYF
D: TRBD1; size: few; V: TRBV30; J: TRBJ1-1; DNA: TGTGCCTGGAAGGACAGGGCGAACACTGAAGCTTTCTTT; CDR3: CAWKDRANTEAFF
D: TRBD1; size: many; V: TRBV5-6; J: TRBJ1-1; DNA: TGTGCCAGCAGCTTGGAGGGACAGGGGCACACTGAAGCTTTCTTT; CDR3: CASSLEGQGHTEAFF
D: .; size: many; V: TRBV28; J: TRBJ1-1; DNA: TGTGCCAGCAGTTTGCTTCCCCTTTATGGGAACACTGAAGCTTTCTTT; CDR3: CASSLLPLYGNTEAFF
D: .; size: many; V: TRBV18; J: TRBJ1-5; DNA: TGTGCCAGCTCCCAAGGGATAGATCAGCCCCAGCATTTT; CDR3: CASSQGIDQPQHF
D: .; size: few; V: TRBV29-1; J: TRBJ2-1; DNA: TGCAGCGTTGATTCGTGGGGAGATGAGCAGTTCTTC; CDR3: CSVDSWGDEQFF
D: .; size: .; V: TRBV12-3/TRBV12-4; J: TRBJ2-1; DNA: TGTGCCAGCAGTCCCCCCACACCCTACAATGAGCAGTTCTTC; CDR3: CASSPPTPYNEQFF
D: .; size: .; V: TRBV6-2/TRBV6-3; J: TRBJ2-3; DNA: TGTGCCAGCAGTCTGCAGGGCGGAATAGGCACAGATACGCAGTATTTT; CDR3: CASSLQGGIGTDTQYF
D: .; size: few; V: TRBV4-1; J: TRBJ2-7; DNA: TGCGCCAGCAGCCAAGATTACAGGAGCTCCTACGAGCAGTACTTC; CDR3: CASSQDYRSSYEQYF